One sample yielded the 8 T cell receptor beta chains listed below, sequenced in a study of low-dose radiotherapy and immunotherapy resistance in tumors. Gene-specific TRAV and TRBV primers were used for first-strand cDNA, covering alpha and beta chains. It was with a constant-region primer and a V-primer adapter that TCRs were amplified over roughly 18 PCR cycles. MiXCR, applied by TCRdb to the reads, yields one record per CDR3 protein. The sample contains about 13,000 distinct CDR3 sequences, around 75% of which appear only once. The receptors derive from a human donor with advanced metastatic prostate, ovarian, gallbladder or colorectal cancer (not recorded which). This table probably holds off-target reads from a library built for another chain.

The genes are TRBV15 and TRBJ2-7; 11 bases agree with TRBD1. The trim removed 1 base at V and 0 bases at J, leaving 11 bases unmatched. Looked up from germline, CDR1 is LNHNV and CDR2 is YYDKDF (reference sequence). The CDR3 spans 19 residues. The CDR3 loop reads CATSRAWDRGGTGSYEQYF. The CDR3 DNA is TGTGCCACCAGCAGAGCCTGGGACAGGGGGGGAACAGGCTCCTACGAGCAGTACTTC.

The chain joins TRBV5-6 to TRBJ2-7; D is possibly TRBD1 (5 bases). V was trimmed by 6 bases and J by 2 bases, leaving 15 bases between them. The CDR3 is made up of 14 amino acids. Germline values: CDR1 SGHDT, CDR2 YYEEEE. CDR3 region: CASTWGSRPYEQYF. Here the CDR3 DNA reads TGTGCCAGCACTTGGGGCAGCCGCCCCTACGAGCAGTACTTC.

The rearrangement links TRBV6-6 to TRBJ1-6; TRBD1 aligns across 12 bases. CDR1 and CDR2 from the germline V gene are MNHNY and SVGAGI (reference sequence). This CDR3 has 17 amino acids. V gave up 0 bases and J gave up 11 bases; unmatched junction bases: 8. CDR3 sequence reads: CASSYSGQGATVAPLHF. The DNA for the CDR3 is TGTGCCAGCAGTTACTCGGGACAGGGGGCTACAGTGGCACCCCTCCACTTT.

The V and J genes are TRBV5-4 and TRBJ2-7; TRBD1 or TRBD2 may be the D gene (5 bases each). Trimming removed 4 bases at V and 5 bases at J, with 22 bases between. This CDR3 spans 16 amino acids. In germline, CDR1 is SGHNT, CDR2 YYREEE (reference sequence). The DNA for the CDR3 is TGTGCCAGCAGCCCGGGGACCGCACTCGACCCTCACGAGCAGTACTTC. Its translation: CASSPGTALDPHEQYF.

V usage is TRBV5-5 and J usage is TRBJ2-3, with unresolved D. This CDR3 has 16 amino acids. CDR1 and CDR2 from the germline V gene are SGHKS and YYEKEE (reference sequence). The ends were cut back, 5 bases at V and 0 bases at J, with 16 bases in the middle. This chain's CDR3 is CASSPLDISSTDTQYF. The DNA for the CDR3 is TGTGCCAGCAGTCCTCTCGACATATCTAGCACAGATACGCAGTATTTT.

The chain recombines TRBV10-3 with TRBJ1-5; 11 bases map to TRBD1. There are 14 residues in the CDR3. J gave up 6 bases and V 11 bases, and 9 bases lay outside the gene matches. CDR1 is ENHRY and CDR2 is SYGVKD in the germline V gene. The CDR3 DNA follows: TGTGCCGCCCAGGGACAGGGGGATGGTCAGCCCCAGCATTTT. This translates into CAAQGQGDGQPQHF.

This clonotype has only one observation. The genes are TRBV14 and TRBJ2-2; D not certain. Germline V gives CDR1 SGHDN, CDR2 FVKESK. The CDR3 loop spans 15 amino acids. V dropped 4 bases and J dropped 2 bases, with 11 bases sitting between them. For the CDR3, the DNA is TGTGCCAGCAGCCGGTTCCAGGATAACACCGGGGAGCTGTTTTTT. Translated, it gives CASSRFQDNTGELFF.

CDR3 in amino acids: CASSQDLNQPQHF. DNA of the CDR3: TGTGCCAGCAGCCAAGACCTGAATCAGCCCCAGCATTTT. V and J are TRBV3-1 and TRBJ1-5; D is ambiguous. CDR1 and CDR2 from the germline V gene are LGHDT and YNNKEL (reference sequence). The ends were cut back, 0 bases at V and 4 bases at J, with 4 bases in the middle. The CDR3 covers 13 residues.